This T cell receptor beta chain was sequenced during a study of CD4 T cells in relation to SARS-CoV-2 and coronaviruses. Notes on the study in general: Each donor contributed either pre-pandemic or post-infection samples, not both.

Method: immunoSEQ multiplex PCR; TCRdb's copy keeps in-frame clones and lacks some. This sample has roughly 18,000 clones, with around three quarters found just once. Trimming removed 6 bases from V and 6 bases from J; junction bases left unmatched: 9. The CDR3 sequence is 14 residues long. CDR1 and CDR2 from the germline V gene are SGHTS and YDEGEE. CD4+ T cells from unexposed donors were obtained before the COVID-19 pandemic (2011-2018). CD4+ T cells were isolated from the cells after about ten days of culture. Turning to this clone: Its target is not known.

The origin of this receptor is a human donor in good health. The J gene is TRBJ2-3, the V gene TRBV5-8; TRBD2 matches at 8 bases. The material sequenced was CD4+ T cells from PBMCs, cultured in vitro. The CDR3 sequence: CASNRGLATDTQYF. The CDR3 coding sequence is TGTGCCAGCAACAGAGGACTAGCTACCGATACGCAGTATTTT.